A single sample gave rise to the 15 T cell receptor beta chains below, sequenced in a study of technical replicates of blood from a few donors. Produced via immunoSEQ multiplex PCR; TCRdb's table is partial and in-frame only. The data show 55,000 to 85,000 clones, approximately 96% seen once. The specimen was T cells isolated from PBMCs. The source of these receptors is a human donor in good health.

The rearrangement uses TRBV19 and TRBJ1-2; D is ambiguous. Trimming took 2 bases from V and 0 from J, leaving 7 bases between them. CDR1 and CDR2 from the germline V gene are LNHDA and SQIVND (reference sequence). CDR3 length: 14 residues. CDR3 loop: CASSITATNYGYTF. In nucleotides, the CDR3 is TGTGCCAGTAGTATAACAGCCACTAACTATGGCTACACCTTC. The full variable domain, completed using reference TRBV19 and TRBJ1-2, is DGGITQSPKYLFRKEGQNVTLSCEQNLNHDAMYWYRQDPGQGLRLIYYSQIVNDFQKGDIAEGYSVSREKKESFPLTVTSAQKNPTAFYLCASSITATNYGYTFGSGTRLTVV.

The V and J genes are TRBV6-6 and TRBJ2-7; TRBD1 matches 7 bases. CDR3 length: 13 amino acids. V lost 2 bases and J lost 5; bases outside the gene matches: 3. The germline V gene has CDR1 MNHNY and CDR2 SVGAGI (reference sequence). The CDR3 DNA reads as TGTGCCAGCAGTTACAGGGGGCTCGACGAGCAGTACTTC. Translated: CASSYRGLDEQYF.

V is TRBV5-1 and J is TRBJ1-2; 7 bases align to TRBD1. V shed 2 bases and J 8 bases; nucleotides not matched to a gene: 6. This CDR3 contains 13 residues. The germline CDR1 and CDR2 sequences are SGHRS and YFSETQ. The CDR3 region is CASSFPGGSGYTF. CDR3 nucleotides: TGCGCCAGCAGCTTTCCAGGGGGTAGCGGCTACACCTTC.

In its sample, this clone was seen once. The CDR3 nucleotides are TGTGCCAGCTCACCACCAGACTACAGGGGGCGCCTGAGGGGCTACACCTTC. Translated, it gives CASSPPDYRGRLRGYTF. This chain uses TRBV18 with TRBJ1-2; 9 bases line up with TRBD1. V gave up 0 bases and J gave up 8 bases; unmatched junction bases: 13. The CDR3 runs 17 residues. CDR1 and CDR2 (germline): KGHSH, LQKENI.

There are a few counts of this clone. This chain connects TRBV11-3 to TRBJ2-7, with 9 bases aligning to TRBD1. V lost 3 bases and J lost 6; bases outside the gene matches: 6. CDR3 size: 14 residues. Germline-derived CDR1 and CDR2 are SGHNT and YENEEA. The CDR3 DNA reads as TGTGCCAGCAGCTTTGGGACAGGGTCCATCGAGCAGTACTTC. Its protein product is CASSFGTGSIEQYF.

The chain combines TRBV29-1 with TRBJ2-5, with TRBD1 as a possible D gene (6 bases). The J call is in doubt because the DNA end fits TRBJ2-7 better. Per the germline V gene, CDR1 is SQVTM and CDR2 is ANQGSEA. The CDR3 loop spans 14 amino acids. The CDR3 DNA reads as TGCAGCGTTGTAGATGGTAGGGGGAGTTACGAGCAGTACTTC. This codes for CSVVDGRGSYEQYF.

The chain is built from TRBV6-5 and TRBJ2-3; 7 bases match TRBD2. This CDR3 is 16 amino acids long. In germline, CDR1 is MNHEY, CDR2 SVGAGI. Trimming cost V 2 bases and J 1 base; bases outside gene matches: 6. The CDR3 is CASSYRRLAGTDTQYF. In DNA form, the CDR3 reads TGTGCCAGCAGTTACCGGCGTCTAGCGGGCACAGATACGCAGTATTTT.

The genes are TRBV5-4 and TRBJ1-1, with TRBD1 matching 10 bases. The CDR3 runs to 14 residues. Germline V CDR1 and CDR2: SGHNT, YYREEE (reference sequence). Trimming took 4 bases from V and 5 from J; bases not matched to a gene: 5. This CDR3 reads CASSDRQGATEAFF. DNA for the CDR3: TGTGCCAGCAGCGATCGACAGGGGGCTACTGAAGCTTTCTTT.

About this clone: Sequence at one end of the junction differs from germline and may be a read error. The chain joins TRBV7-3 to TRBJ1-2; 7 bases map to TRBD1. Germline assignment: CDR1 SGHTA and CDR2 FQGTGA. The CDR3 has 14 residues. The CDR3 protein is CASSLDSTGPPENF. CDR3 coding DNA: TGTGCCAGCAGCTTGGACTCGACAGGGCCGCCTGAAAACTTC.

The chain joins TRBV2 to TRBJ2-2, with D maybe TRBD1 (5 bases). The CDR3 has 15 amino acids. Deletions cut 7 bases from V and 0 bases from J, with 12 bases between. From germline, CDR1 is SNHLY and CDR2 FYNNEI. This chain's CDR3 is CASIGDRSNTGELFF. In nucleotides, the CDR3 is TGTGCCAGCATAGGCGACAGATCGAACACCGGGGAGCTGTTTTTT.

The V and J genes are TRBV2 and TRBJ2-3; possibly TRBD1 for D (6 bases). The CDR3 sequence is 13 residues long. Trimming shortened V by 11 bases and J by 5 bases, and 17 bases separated the two germline ends. Germline CDR1 is SNHLY and CDR2 is FYNNEI. CDR3 DNA sequence: TGTGCCGTCCTACGTGTGGACAGAGATACGCAGTATTTT. This gives the protein CAVLRVDRDTQYF.

The CDR3 sequence: CASSQRAGGSTDTQYF. The DNA of the CDR3 is TGTGCCAGCAGCCAGAGAGCGGGAGGAAGCACAGATACGCAGTATTTT. This chain connects TRBV5-4 to TRBJ2-3; 9 nucleotides match TRBD2. Trimming cost V 4 bases and J 0 bases; bases outside gene matches: 6. CDR1 and CDR2 (germline): SGHNT, YYREEE (reference sequence). CDR3 length: 16 residues. The variable domain in full, completed from reference TRBV5-4 and TRBJ2-3, reads ETGVTQSPTHLIKTRGQQVTLRCSSQSGHNTVSWYQQALGQGPQFIFQYYREEENGRGNFPPRFSGLQFPNYSSELNVNALELDDSALYLCASSQRAGGSTDTQYFGPGTRLTVL.

The CDR3 nucleotides read TGCGCCAGCAGCTTTAGGGGGACAGCCTGGAACCAAGGCGAGCAGTACTTC. This encodes CASSFRGTAWNQGEQYF. The rearrangement uses TRBV5-1 and TRBJ2-7, with 7 bases aligning to TRBD1. J was trimmed by 6 bases and V by 2 bases; bases with no gene match: 17. Germline assignment: CDR1 SGHRS and CDR2 YFSETQ. This CDR3 has 17 amino acids.

The V and J genes are TRBV28 and TRBJ1-4; TRBD1 is a possible D gene (6 bases). CDR1 and CDR2 (germline): MDHEN, SYDVKM. CDR3 length: 18 residues. Trimming took 5 bases from V and 5 from J, leaving 24 bases between them. CDR3 nucleotide sequence: TGTGCCAGCAGTCGTCTAAAATTACAGGGACGACAGAATGAAAAACTGTTTTTT. Its translation: CASSRLKLQGRQNEKLFF.

The rearrangement joins TRBV2 to TRBJ1-1, with unresolved D. From germline, CDR1 is SNHLY and CDR2 FYNNEI. CDR3 length equals 15 residues. Trimming took off 7 bases at V and 8 bases at J, with 23 bases between the two ends. The DNA for the CDR3 is TGTGCCAGCATCCCTGGGCCGACTACCCCGAAGGAAGCTTTCTTT. It is translated as CASIPGPTTPKEAFF.